The 13 T cell receptor beta chains listed next were all sequenced from one sample in a study of blood T cell repertoires in COVID-19. Generated by immunoSEQ multiplex PCR, the TCRdb table keeps only in-frame clones and is missing some. This table holds over 250,000 clones, 89% found once. Specimen: peripheral blood. The receptor set was obtained from a woman aged 55-75 years with acute or convalescent COVID-19.

The rearrangement links TRBV5-4 to TRBJ2-7, with D perhaps matching TRBD2 (6 bases). The germline V gene has CDR1 SGHNT and CDR2 YYREEE (reference sequence). V dropped 0 bases and J dropped 2 bases, with 12 bases sitting between them. CDR3 length: 15 residues. Here the CDR3 DNA reads TGTGCCAGCAGCTTGGTAGGCGGGACTCCCTACGAGCAGTACTTC. Amino acid sequence: CASSLVGGTPYEQYF.

CDR3 bases: TGTGCCAGCAGTCCTCGTAGCGGGAGGGTCTCCTACAATGAGCAGTTCTTC. Encoded protein: CASSPRSGRVSYNEQFF. J is TRBJ2-1 and V is TRBV3-1 (or the pseudogene TRBV3-2); 11 nucleotides align to TRBD2. Per the germline V gene, CDR1 is LGHDT and CDR2 is YNNKEL (reference sequence). J was trimmed by 0 bases and V by 6 bases; bases with no gene match: 7. This CDR3 region has 17 residues.

The chain uses TRBV18 and TRBJ1-2; 8 bases are a match to TRBD1. The CDR3 spans 15 residues. The trim removed 4 bases at V and 2 bases at J, leaving 6 bases unmatched. Germline loops: CDR1 KGHSH, CDR2 LQKENI. The CDR3 bases are TGTGCCAGCTCACTCTTGGACAGGGACAACTATGGCTACACCTTC. Translated, it gives CASSLLDRDNYGYTF.

The rearrangement joins TRBV19 to TRBJ1-3; D may be TRBD1 (6 bases). The CDR3 is 15 amino acids. Germline CDR1 LNHDA, CDR2 SQIVND (reference sequence). Trimming stripped 7 bases from V and 2 bases from J, with 15 bases between. The CDR3 here is CASNPQGSAGNTIYF. The CDR3 DNA reads TGTGCCAGTAACCCACAGGGATCTGCTGGAAACACCATATATTTT.

The J gene is TRBJ2-1, the V gene TRBV6-1; 8 bases are a match to TRBD2. J lost 9 bases, V lost 2 bases, and 6 bases had no gene match. The CDR3 has 14 residues. The germline V gene encodes CDR1 MNHNS and CDR2 SASEGT. The CDR3 DNA reads TGTGCCAGCAGTGAATCGGGGGGGCTCACTGAGCAGTTCTTC. This translates into CASSESGGLTEQFF.

The chain combines TRBV4-2 with TRBJ1-5; D gene uncertain. CDR1 and CDR2 from the germline V gene are LGHNA and YNFKEQ. The CDR3 sequence is 14 residues long. V lost 2 bases and J 4 bases, leaving 9 bases between the germline ends. The DNA of the CDR3 is TGTGCCAGCAGCCAAAGAGAGGAAAATCAGCCCCAGCATTTT. As protein: CASSQREENQPQHF.

The rearrangement joins TRBV30 to TRBJ1-6; D perhaps matches TRBD1 (5 bases). Germline V gives CDR1 GTSNPN, CDR2 SVGIG (reference sequence). Trimming pared 7 bases from V and 0 bases from J, leaving 13 bases between. This CDR3 comprises 15 residues. CDR3 sequence reads: CASLYRTSYNSPLHF. The DNA for the CDR3 is TGTGCCTCCCTGTACAGGACCTCCTATAATTCACCCCTCCACTTT.

The rearrangement joins TRBV29-1 to TRBJ2-3; TRBD1 might be the D (5 bases). CDR1 SQVTM and CDR2 ANQGSEA come from the germline V gene. CDR3 length: 12 residues. V dropped 2 bases and J dropped 7 bases, with 10 bases sitting between them. The CDR3 DNA reads as TGCAGCGTTGAATGGGGCGGTAATACGCAGTATTTT. Translating it yields CSVEWGGNTQYF.

This chain connects TRBV6-2 or TRBV6-3 to TRBJ1-1; no clear D. CDR1 and CDR2 (germline): MNHEY, SVGEGT. V lost 0 bases to trimming and J lost 5 bases, with 16 bases between them. The CDR3 contains 16 residues. Here the CDR3 DNA reads TGTGCCAGCAGTTACTCCCTCTTGGCCCGAGGGACTGAAGCTTTCTTT. This sequence encodes CASSYSLLARGTEAFF.

This chain uses TRBV6-5 with TRBJ1-5, with D tentatively TRBD1 (6 bases). Germline values: CDR1 MNHEY, CDR2 SVGAGI. Trimming pared 6 bases from V and 5 bases from J, leaving 17 bases between. The CDR3 consists of 15 residues. CDR3 coding DNA: TGTGCCAGCAGCCCCCGGACAGTCCACGATCAGCCCCAGCATTTT. It codes for CASSPRTVHDQPQHF.

This clone was recorded only once. The CDR3 DNA sequence: TGTGCCAGCAGTGTATCCGGGACTAGTGACGAGCAGTACTTC. Residues: CASSVSGTSDEQYF. The V and J genes are TRBV6-4 and TRBJ2-7; the match to TRBD2 covers 8 bases. In germline, CDR1 is MRHNA, CDR2 SNTAGT. V trimming: 4 bases; J trimming: 5 bases; junction bases outside the gene matches: 7. The CDR3 runs 14 residues.

This chain's CDR3 is CSASRGVAGPYEQYF. The CDR3, as DNA: TGCAGTGCTAGTAGGGGAGTGGCGGGGCCCTACGAGCAGTACTTC. J is TRBJ2-7 and V is TRBV20-1; tentatively, D is TRBD2 (6 bases). CDR1 and CDR2 from the germline V gene are DFQATT and SNEGSKA (reference sequence). CDR3 length: 15 amino acids. V was shortened by 3 bases and J by 2 bases, with 17 bases between the two germline ends.

The rearrangement joins TRBV27 to TRBJ1-2; 7 bases are shared with TRBD1. Germline assignment: CDR1 MNHEY and CDR2 SMNVEV (reference sequence). This CDR3 has 14 amino acids. J lost 2 bases, V lost 5 bases, and 5 bases had no gene match. Written as DNA, the CDR3 is TGTGCCAGCAGTCCGACAGGGACCAACTATGGCTACACCTTC. Amino acid sequence: CASSPTGTNYGYTF.